The subject of this entry is one TCR beta chain. This CDR3 has 14 residues. Between the trimmed V and J ends, which lost 5 bases and 0 bases, there was a span of 11 bases. Germline V gene lookup returns CDR1 SGHNT and CDR2 YENEEA. This sample stems from a study of cytomegalovirus exposure and HLA in healthy donors. 13 Jbeta primers and 60 Vbeta primers were used for the PCR. This table comes from immunoSEQ multiplex PCR, and its TCRdb copy is limited to in-frame clones, with some not included. This sample contains 100,000 to 150,000 clones. The receptor was derived from a man aged 35 to 55 in good health and CMV-seronegative. The source material was PBMCs. The chain joins TRBV11-3 to TRBJ2-7; D gene ambiguous. The CDR3, as DNA: TGTGCCAGCAGCCTAGGCCTCAGCTCCTACGAGCAGTACTTC. The encoded protein is CASSLGLSSYEQYF.